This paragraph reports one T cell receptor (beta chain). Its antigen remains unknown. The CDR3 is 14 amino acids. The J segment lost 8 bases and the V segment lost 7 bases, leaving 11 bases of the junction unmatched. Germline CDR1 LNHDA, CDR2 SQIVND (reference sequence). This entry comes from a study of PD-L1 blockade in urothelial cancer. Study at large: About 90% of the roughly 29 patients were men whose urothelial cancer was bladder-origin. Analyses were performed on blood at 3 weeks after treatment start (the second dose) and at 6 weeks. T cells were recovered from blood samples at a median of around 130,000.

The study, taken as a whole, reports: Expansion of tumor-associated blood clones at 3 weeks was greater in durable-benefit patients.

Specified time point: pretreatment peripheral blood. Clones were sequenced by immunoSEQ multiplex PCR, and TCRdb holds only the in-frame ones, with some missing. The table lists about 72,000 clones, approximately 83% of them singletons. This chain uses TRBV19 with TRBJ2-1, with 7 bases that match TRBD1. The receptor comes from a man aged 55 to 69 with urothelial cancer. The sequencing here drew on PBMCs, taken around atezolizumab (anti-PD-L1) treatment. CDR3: CASKGDRSVDEQFF. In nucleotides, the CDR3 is TGTGCCAGTAAGGGGGACAGATCTGTGGATGAGCAGTTCTTC.